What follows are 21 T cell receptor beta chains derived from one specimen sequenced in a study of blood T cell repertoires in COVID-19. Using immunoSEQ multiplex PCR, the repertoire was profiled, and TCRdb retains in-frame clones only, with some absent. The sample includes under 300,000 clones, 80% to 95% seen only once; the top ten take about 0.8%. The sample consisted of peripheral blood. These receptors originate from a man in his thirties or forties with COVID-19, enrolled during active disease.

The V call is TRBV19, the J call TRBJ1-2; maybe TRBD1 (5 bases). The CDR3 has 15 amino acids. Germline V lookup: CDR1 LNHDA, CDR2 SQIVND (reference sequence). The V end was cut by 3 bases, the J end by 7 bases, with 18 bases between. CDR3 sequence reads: CASSIGGRLRGGYTF. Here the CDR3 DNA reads TGTGCCAGTAGTATCGGGGGTCGCCTACGGGGTGGCTACACCTTC.

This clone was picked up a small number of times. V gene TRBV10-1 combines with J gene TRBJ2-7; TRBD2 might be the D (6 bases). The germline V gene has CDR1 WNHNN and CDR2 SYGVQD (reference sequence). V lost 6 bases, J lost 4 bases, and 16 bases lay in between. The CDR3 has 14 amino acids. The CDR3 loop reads CASSGTWGTYEQYF. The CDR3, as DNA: TGCGCCAGCAGCGGGACTTGGGGAACGTACGAGCAGTACTTC.

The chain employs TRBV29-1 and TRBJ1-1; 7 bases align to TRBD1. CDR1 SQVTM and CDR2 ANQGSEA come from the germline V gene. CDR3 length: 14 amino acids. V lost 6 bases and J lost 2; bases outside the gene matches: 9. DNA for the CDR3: TGCAGCGTCCACTCCGGGACAGCTAACACTGAAGCTTTCTTT. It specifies CSVHSGTANTEAFF.

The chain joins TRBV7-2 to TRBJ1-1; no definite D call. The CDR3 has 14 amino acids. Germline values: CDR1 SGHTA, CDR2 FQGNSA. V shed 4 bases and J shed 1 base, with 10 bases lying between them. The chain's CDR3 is CASSSRHPNTEAFF. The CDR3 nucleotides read TGTGCCAGCAGCTCCAGACACCCGAACACTGAAGCTTTCTTT.

CDR3 nucleotides: TGTGCCAGCAGCTTAGTCCCGACAGGAAACTATGGCTACACCTTC. Translated, it gives CASSLVPTGNYGYTF. V gene TRBV11-2 combines with J gene TRBJ1-2; perhaps TRBD1 as D (6 bases). V shed 1 base and J shed 2 bases, with 11 bases lying between them. CDR1 is SGHAT and CDR2 is FQNNGV in the germline V gene. There are 15 residues in the CDR3.

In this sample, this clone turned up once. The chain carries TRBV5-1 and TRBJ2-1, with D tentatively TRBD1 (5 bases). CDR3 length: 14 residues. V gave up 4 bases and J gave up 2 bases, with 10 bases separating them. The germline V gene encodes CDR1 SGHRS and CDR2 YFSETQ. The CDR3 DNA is TGCGCCAGCAGCACACCGACAGCCTACAATGAGCAGTTCTTC. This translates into CASSTPTAYNEQFF. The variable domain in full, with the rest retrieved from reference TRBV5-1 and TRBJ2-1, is KAGVTQTPRYLIKTRGQQVTLSCSPISGHRSVSWYQQTPGQGLQFLFEYFSETQRNKGNFPGRFSGRQFSNSRSEMNVSTLELGDSALYLCASSTPTAYNEQFFGPGTRLTVL.

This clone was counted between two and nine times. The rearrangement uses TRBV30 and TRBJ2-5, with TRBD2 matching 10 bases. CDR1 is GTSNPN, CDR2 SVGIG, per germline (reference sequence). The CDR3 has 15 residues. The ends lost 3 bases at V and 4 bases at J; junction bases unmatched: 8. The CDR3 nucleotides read TGTGCCTGGAGGCTAGCGGGGGCTCAGGGAGAGACCCAGTACTTC. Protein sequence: CAWRLAGAQGETQYF.

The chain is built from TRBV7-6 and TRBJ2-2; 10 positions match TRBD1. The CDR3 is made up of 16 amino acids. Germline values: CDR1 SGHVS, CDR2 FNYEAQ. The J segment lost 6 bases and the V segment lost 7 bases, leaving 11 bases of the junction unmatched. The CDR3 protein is CASTPTGGANAGELFF. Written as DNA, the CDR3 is TGTGCCAGCACTCCGACAGGGGGCGCTAACGCCGGGGAGCTGTTTTTT.

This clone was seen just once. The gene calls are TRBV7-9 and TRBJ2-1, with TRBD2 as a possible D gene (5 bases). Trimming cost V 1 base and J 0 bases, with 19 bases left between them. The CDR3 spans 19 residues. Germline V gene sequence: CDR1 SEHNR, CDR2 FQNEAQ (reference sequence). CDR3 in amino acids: CASSLGRLAQLSSYNEQFF. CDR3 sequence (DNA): TGTGCCAGCAGCTTAGGGAGGTTAGCTCAGCTGAGCTCCTACAATGAGCAGTTCTTC. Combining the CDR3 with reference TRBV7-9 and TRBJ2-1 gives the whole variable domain DTGVSQNPRHKITKRGQNVTFRCDPISEHNRLYWYRQTLGQGPEFLTYFQNEAQLEKSRLLSDRFSAERPKGSFSTLEIQRTEQGDSAMYLCASSLGRLAQLSSYNEQFFGPGTRLTVL.

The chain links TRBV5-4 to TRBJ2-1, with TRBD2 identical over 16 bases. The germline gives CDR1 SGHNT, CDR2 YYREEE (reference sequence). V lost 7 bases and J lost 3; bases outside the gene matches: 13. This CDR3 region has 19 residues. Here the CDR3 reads CASPSSGTSGGEVYNEQFF. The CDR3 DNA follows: TGTGCCAGCCCTTCATCCGGGACTAGCGGGGGGGAGGTCTACAATGAGCAGTTCTTC.

CDR3 residues: CASSLVQGAPSYNEQFF. As DNA, the CDR3 is TGTGCCAGCAGCTTAGTCCAGGGGGCCCCCTCCTACAATGAGCAGTTCTTC. The rearrangement joins TRBV13 to TRBJ2-1, with TRBD1 matching over 8 bases. The CDR3 has 17 residues. Germline assignment: CDR1 PRHDT and CDR2 FYEKMQ (reference sequence). The V gene end was trimmed by 1 base and the J gene end by 0 bases; junction bases not matched to a gene: 5.

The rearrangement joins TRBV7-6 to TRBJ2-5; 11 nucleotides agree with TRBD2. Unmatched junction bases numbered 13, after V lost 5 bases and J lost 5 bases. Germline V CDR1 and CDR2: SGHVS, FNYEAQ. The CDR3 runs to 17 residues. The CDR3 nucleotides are TGTGCCAGCAGCGGGTTGGTTAGCGGGGGGGCCCGGGAGACCCAGTACTTC. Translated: CASSGLVSGGARETQYF.

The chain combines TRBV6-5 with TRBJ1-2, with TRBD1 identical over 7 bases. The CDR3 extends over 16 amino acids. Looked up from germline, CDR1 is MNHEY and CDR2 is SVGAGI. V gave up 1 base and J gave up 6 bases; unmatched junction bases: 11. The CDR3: CASSYLGQVQGHGYTF. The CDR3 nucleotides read TGTGCCAGCAGTTACTTAGGACAGGTTCAGGGACATGGCTACACCTTC.

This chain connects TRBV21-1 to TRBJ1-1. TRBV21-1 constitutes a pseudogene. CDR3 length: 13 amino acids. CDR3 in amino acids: CASWEELNTEAFF. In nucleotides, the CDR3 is TGTGCCAGCTGGGAGGAGTTGAACACTGAAGCTTTCTTT.

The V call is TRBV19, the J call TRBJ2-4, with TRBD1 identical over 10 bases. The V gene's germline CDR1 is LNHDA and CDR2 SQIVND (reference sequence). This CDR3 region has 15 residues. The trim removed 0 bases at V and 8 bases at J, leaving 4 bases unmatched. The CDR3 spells CASSIEGTGVDIQYF. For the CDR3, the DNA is TGTGCCAGTAGTATAGAGGGGACAGGGGTGGACATTCAGTACTTC.

CDR3 DNA sequence: TGTGCCAGTAGTAGGGGGGTCCGGGAGCAGTACTTC. Translation gives CASSRGVREQYF. V gene TRBV19 combines with J gene TRBJ2-7; TRBD2 is a possible D gene (6 bases). CDR3 length equals 12 residues. Trimming pared 4 bases from V and 7 bases from J, leaving 11 bases between. The germline V gene has CDR1 LNHDA and CDR2 SQIVND (reference sequence).

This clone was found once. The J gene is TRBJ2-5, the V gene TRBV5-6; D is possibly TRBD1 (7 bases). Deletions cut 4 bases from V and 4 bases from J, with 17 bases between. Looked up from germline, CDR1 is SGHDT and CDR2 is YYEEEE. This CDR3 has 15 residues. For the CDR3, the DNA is TGTGCCAGCAGCCCCGGAGGGGGCGGAAGAGAGACCCAGTACTTC. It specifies CASSPGGGGRETQYF. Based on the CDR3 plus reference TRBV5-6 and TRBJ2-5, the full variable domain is DAGVTQSPTHLIKTRGQQVTLRCSPKSGHDTVSWYQQALGQGPQFIFQYYEEEERQRGNFPDRFSGHQFPNYSSELNVNALLLGDSALYLCASSPGGGGRETQYFGPGTRLLVL.

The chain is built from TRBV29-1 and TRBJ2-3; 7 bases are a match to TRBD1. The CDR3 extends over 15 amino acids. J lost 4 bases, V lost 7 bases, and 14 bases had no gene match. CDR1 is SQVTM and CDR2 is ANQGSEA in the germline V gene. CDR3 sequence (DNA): TGCAGCGGAAAAAACAGGGGAAGGTTGCCAGATACGCAGTATTTT. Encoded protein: CSGKNRGRLPDTQYF.

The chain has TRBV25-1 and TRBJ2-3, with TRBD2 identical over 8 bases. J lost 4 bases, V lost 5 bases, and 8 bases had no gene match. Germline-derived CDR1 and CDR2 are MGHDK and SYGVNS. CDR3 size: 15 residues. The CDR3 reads CASSFRGGDADTQYF. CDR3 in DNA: TGTGCCAGCAGTTTTCGGGGGGGCGACGCAGATACGCAGTATTTT.

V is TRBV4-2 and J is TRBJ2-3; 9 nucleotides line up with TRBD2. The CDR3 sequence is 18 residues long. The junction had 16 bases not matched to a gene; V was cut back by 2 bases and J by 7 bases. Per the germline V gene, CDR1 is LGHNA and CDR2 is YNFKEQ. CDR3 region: CASSQRGDSTSGPHTQYF. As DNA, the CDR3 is TGTGCCAGCAGCCAAAGGGGTGACTCGACTAGCGGTCCGCATACGCAGTATTTT.

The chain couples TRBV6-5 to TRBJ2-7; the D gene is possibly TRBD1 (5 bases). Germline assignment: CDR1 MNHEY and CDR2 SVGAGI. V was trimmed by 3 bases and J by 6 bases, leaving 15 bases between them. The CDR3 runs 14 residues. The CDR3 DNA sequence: TGTGCCAGCAGTTATAGGGCAGGGTGGGCCGAGCAGTACTTC. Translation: CASSYRAGWAEQYF.